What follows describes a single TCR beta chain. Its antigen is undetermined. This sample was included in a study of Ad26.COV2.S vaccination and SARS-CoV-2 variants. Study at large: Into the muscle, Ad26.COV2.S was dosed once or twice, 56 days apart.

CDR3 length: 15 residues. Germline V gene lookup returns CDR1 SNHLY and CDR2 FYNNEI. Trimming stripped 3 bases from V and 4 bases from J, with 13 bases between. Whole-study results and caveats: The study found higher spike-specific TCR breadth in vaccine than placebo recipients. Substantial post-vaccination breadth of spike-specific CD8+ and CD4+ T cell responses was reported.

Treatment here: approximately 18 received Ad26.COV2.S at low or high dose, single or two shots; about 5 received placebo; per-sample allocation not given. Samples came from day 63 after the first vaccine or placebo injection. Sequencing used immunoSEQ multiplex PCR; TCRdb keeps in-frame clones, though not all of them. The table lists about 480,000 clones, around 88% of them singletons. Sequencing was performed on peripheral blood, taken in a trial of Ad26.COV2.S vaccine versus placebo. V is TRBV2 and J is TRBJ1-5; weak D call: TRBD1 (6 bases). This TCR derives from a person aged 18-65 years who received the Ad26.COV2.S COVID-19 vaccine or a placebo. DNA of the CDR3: TGTGCCAGCAGTGACAACAGGGCTCAGAATCAGCCCCAGCATTTT. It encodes CASSDNRAQNQPQHF.